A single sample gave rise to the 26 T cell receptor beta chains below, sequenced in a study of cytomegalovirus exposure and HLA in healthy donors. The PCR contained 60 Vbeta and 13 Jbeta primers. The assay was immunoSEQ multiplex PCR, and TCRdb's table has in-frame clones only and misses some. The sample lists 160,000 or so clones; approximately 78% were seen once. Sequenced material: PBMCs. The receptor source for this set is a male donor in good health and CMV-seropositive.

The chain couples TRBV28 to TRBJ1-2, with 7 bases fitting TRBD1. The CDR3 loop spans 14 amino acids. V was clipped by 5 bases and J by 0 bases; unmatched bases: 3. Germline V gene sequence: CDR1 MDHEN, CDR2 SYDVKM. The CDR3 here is CASSVGQPNYGYTF. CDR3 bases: TGTGCCAGCAGTGTGGGACAGCCTAACTATGGCTACACCTTC.

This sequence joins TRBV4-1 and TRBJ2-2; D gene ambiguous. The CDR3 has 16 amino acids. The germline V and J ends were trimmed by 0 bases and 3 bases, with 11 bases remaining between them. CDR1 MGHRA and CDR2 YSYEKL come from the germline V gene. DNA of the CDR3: TGCGCCAGCAGCCAAGAAGGAAACAGCCACACCGGGGAGCTGTTTTTT. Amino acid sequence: CASSQEGNSHTGELFF.

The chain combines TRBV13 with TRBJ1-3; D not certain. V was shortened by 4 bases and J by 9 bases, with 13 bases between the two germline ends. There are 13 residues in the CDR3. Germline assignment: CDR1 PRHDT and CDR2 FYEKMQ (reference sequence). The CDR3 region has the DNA TGTGCCAGCAGCTCGCCCAACTCGGGCACCATATATTTT. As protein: CASSSPNSGTIYF.

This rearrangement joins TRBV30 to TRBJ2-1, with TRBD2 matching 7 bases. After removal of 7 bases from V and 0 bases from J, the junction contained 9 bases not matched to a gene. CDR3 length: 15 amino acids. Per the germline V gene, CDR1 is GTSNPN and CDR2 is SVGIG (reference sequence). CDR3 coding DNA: TGTGCCTCTGGACTAGTACTCAACTCCTACAATGAGCAGTTCTTC. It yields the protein CASGLVLNSYNEQFF.

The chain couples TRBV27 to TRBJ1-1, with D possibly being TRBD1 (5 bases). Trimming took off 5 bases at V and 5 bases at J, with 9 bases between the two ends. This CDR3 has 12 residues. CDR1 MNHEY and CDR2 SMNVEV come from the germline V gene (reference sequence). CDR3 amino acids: CASSPRGTEAFF. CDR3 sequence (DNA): TGTGCCAGCAGTCCTCGGGGGACTGAAGCTTTCTTT.

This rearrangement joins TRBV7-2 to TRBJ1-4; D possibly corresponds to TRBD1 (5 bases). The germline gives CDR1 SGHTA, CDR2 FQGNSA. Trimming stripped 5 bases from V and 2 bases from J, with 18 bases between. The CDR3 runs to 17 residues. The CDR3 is CASSRGGSGNTNEKLFF. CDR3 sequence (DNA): TGTGCCAGCAGCCGCGGGGGGTCGGGGAATACTAATGAAAAACTGTTTTTT.

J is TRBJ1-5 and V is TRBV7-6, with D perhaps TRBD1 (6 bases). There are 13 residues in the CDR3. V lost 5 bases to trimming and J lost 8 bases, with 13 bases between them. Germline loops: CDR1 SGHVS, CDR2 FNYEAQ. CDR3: CASSQGHLKPQHF. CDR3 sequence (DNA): TGTGCCAGCAGCCAGGGACATTTGAAGCCCCAGCATTTT.

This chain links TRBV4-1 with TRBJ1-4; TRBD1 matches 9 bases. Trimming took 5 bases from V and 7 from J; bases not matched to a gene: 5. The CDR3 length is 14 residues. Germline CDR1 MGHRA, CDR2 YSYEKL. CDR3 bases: TGCGCCAGCAGCTTCCGGGACAGGGTTGAAAAACTGTTTTTT. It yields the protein CASSFRDRVEKLFF.

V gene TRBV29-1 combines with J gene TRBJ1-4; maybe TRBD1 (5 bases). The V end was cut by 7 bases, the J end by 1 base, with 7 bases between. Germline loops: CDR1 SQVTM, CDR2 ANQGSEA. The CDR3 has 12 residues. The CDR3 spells CSAGRTNEKLFF. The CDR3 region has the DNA TGCAGCGCAGGGCGAACTAATGAAAAACTGTTTTTT.

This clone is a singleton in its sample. The CDR3 is CASSLYGGRSNQPQHF. For the CDR3, the DNA is TGTGCCAGCAGCTTGTACGGAGGAAGAAGCAATCAGCCCCAGCATTTT. This chain links TRBV5-6 with TRBJ1-5; D remains unclear. Germline CDR1 SGHDT, CDR2 YYEEEE. V lost 1 base and J lost 1, with 12 bases in between. The CDR3 totals 16 residues.

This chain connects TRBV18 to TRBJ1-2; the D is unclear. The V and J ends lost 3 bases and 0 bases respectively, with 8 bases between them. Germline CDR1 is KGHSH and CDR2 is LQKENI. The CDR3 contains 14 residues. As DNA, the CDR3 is TGTGCCAGCTCACCCCGGCAGGCTAACTATGGCTACACCTTC. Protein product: CASSPRQANYGYTF.

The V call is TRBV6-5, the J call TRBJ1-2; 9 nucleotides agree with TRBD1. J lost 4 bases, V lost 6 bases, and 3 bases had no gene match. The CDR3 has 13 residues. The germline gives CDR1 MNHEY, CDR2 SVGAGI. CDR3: CASRLQGAYGYTF. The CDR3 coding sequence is TGTGCCAGCAGGCTACAGGGGGCCTATGGCTACACCTTC.

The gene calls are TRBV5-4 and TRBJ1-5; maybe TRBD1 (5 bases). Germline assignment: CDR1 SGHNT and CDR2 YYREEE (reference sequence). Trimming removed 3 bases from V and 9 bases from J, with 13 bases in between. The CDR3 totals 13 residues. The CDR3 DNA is TGTGCCAGCAGCTCGGGGGGGGGTCTGCCCCAGCATTTT. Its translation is CASSSGGGLPQHF.

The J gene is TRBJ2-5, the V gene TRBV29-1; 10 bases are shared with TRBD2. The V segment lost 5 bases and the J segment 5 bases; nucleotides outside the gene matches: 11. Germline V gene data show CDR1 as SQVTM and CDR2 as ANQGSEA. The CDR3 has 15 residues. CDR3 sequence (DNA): TGCAGCGTTCGGGGTAGCGGGGGGAGCGGCGAGACCCAGTACTTC. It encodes CSVRGSGGSGETQYF.

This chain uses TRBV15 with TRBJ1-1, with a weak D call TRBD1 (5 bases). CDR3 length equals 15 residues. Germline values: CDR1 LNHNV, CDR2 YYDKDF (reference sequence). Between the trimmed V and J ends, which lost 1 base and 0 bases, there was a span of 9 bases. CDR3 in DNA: TGTGCCACCAGCAGAGGGGGGACTGTGAACACTGAAGCTTTCTTT. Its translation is CATSRGGTVNTEAFF.

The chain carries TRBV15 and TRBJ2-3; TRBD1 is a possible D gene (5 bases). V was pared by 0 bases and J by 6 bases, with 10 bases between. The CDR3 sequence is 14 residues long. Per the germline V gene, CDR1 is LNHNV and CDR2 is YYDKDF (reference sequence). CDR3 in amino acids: CATSRDIRVDTQYF. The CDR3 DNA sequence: TGTGCCACCAGCAGAGATATCAGGGTGGATACGCAGTATTTT.

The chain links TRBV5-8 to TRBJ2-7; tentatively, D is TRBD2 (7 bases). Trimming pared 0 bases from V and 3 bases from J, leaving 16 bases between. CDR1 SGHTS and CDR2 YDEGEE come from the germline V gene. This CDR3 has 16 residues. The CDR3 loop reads CASSLGGGAAFYEQYF. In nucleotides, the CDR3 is TGTGCCAGCAGCTTGGGTGGGGGGGCGGCCTTCTACGAGCAGTACTTC.

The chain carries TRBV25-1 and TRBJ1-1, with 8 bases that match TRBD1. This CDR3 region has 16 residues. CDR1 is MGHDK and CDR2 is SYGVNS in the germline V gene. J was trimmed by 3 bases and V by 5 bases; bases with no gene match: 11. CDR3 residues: CASSKTTGTGDTEAFF. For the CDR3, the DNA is TGTGCCAGCAGTAAAACTACCGGGACAGGAGACACTGAAGCTTTCTTT.

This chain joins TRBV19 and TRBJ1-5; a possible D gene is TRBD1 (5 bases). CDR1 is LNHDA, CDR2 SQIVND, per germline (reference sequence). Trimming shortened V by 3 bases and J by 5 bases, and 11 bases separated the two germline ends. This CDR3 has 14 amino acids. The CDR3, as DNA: TGTGCCAGTAGTATGGGGGGGGGAGATCAGCCCCAGCATTTT. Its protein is CASSMGGGDQPQHF.

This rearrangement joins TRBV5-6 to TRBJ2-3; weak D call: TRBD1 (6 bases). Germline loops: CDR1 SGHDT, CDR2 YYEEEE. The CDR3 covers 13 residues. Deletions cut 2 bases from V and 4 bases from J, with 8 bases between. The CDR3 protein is CASSFAGADTQYF. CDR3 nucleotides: TGTGCCAGCAGCTTTGCAGGGGCAGATACGCAGTATTTT.

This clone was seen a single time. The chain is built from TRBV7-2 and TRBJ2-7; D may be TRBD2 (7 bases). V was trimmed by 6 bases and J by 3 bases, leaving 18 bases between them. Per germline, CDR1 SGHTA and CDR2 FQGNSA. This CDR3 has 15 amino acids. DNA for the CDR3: TGTGCCAGCAGACCCGGCGGGGGCAGGAGCTACGAGCAGTACTTC. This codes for CASRPGGGRSYEQYF.

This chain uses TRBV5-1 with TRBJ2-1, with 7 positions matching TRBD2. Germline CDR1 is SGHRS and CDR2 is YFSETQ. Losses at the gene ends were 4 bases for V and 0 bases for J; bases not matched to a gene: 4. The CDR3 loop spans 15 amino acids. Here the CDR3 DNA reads TGCGCCAGCAGCGGGGGGGGGAGCTCCTACAATGAGCAGTTCTTC. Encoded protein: CASSGGGSSYNEQFF. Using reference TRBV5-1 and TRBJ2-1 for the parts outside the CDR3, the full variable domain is KAGVTQTPRYLIKTRGQQVTLSCSPISGHRSVSWYQQTPGQGLQFLFEYFSETQRNKGNFPGRFSGRQFSNSRSEMNVSTLELGDSALYLCASSGGGSSYNEQFFGPGTRLTVL.

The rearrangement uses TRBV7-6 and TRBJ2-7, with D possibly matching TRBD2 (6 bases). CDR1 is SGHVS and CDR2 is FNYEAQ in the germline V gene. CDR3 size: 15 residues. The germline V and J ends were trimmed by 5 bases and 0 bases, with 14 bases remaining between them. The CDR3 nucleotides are TGTGCCAGCAGCCTGCGGGGTGGGAACTCCTACGAGCAGTACTTC. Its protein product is CASSLRGGNSYEQYF.

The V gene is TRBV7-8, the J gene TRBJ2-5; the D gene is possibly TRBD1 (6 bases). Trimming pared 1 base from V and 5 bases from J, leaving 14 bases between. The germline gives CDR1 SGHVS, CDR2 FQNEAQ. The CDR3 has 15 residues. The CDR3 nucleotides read TGTGCCAGCAGCTTAGGGACAGTGGGCCGGGAGACCCAGTACTTC. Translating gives CASSLGTVGRETQYF.

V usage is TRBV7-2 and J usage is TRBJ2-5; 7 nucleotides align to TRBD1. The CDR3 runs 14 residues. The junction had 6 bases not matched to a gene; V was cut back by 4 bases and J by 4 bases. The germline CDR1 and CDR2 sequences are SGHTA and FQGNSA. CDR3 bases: TGTGCCAGCAGCTCTAGCAGGGGGATAGAGACCCAGTACTTC. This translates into CASSSSRGIETQYF.

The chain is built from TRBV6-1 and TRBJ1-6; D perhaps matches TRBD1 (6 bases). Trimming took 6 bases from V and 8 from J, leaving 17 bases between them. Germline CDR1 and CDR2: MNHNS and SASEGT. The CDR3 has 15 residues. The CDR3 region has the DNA TGTGCCAGCAGGAAGGTGAGGGGGAGGGATTCACCCCTCCACTTT. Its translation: CASRKVRGRDSPLHF.